This TCR beta chain was captured in a study of blood T cell repertoires in COVID-19. The germline V gene has CDR1 SGHAT and CDR2 FQNNGV. The CDR3 runs 15 residues. Trimming removed 2 bases at V and 6 bases at J, with 11 bases between. Assay: immunoSEQ multiplex PCR; the TCRdb copy retains only in-frame clones and omits some. Of approximately 480,000 clones detected, roughly nine tenths appear once; the ten largest clones hold roughly 0.84%. The sequencing sample was made of peripheral blood. The clonotype originates from a man between 18 and 35 years old with COVID-19, enrolled during active disease. V usage is TRBV11-2 and J usage is TRBJ1-6, with D perhaps TRBD1 (5 bases). CDR3 region: CASSLSDSFNSPLHF. The CDR3 DNA reads as TGTGCCAGCAGCTTATCAGACAGCTTTAATTCACCCCTCCACTTT. Full variable domain (missing parts from reference TRBV11-2 and TRBJ1-6): EAGVAQSPRYKIIEKRQSVAFWCNPISGHATLYWYQQILGQGPKLLIQFQNNGVVDDSQLPKDRFSAERLKGVDSTLKIQPAKLEDSAVYLCASSLSDSFNSPLHFGNGTRLTVT.